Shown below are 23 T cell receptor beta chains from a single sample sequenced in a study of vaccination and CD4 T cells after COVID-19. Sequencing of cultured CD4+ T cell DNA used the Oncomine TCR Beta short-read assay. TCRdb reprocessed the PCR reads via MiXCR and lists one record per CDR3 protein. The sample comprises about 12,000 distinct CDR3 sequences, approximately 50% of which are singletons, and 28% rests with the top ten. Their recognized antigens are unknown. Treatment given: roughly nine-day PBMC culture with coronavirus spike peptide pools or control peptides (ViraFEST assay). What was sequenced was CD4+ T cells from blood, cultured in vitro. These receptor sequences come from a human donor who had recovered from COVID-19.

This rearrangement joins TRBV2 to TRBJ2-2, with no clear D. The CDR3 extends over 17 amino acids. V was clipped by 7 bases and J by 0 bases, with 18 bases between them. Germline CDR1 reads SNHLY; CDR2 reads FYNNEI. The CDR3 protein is CASIPRQATSNTGELFF. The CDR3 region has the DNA TGTGCCAGCATCCCGAGGCAGGCTACCTCGAACACCGGGGAGCTGTTTTTT.

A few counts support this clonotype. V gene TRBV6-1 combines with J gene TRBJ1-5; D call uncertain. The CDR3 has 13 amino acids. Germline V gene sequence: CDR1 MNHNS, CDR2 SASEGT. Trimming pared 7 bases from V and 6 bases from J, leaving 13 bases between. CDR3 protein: CASTFSKGQPQHF. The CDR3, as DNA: TGTGCCAGCACTTTCAGTAAGGGTCAGCCCCAGCATTTT.

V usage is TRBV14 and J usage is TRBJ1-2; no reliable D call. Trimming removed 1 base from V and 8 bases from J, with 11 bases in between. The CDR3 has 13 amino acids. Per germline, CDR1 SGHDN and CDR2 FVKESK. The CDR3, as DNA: TGTGCCAGCAGCCAAGTCGTTAAGTCCGGCTACACCTTC. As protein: CASSQVVKSGYTF.

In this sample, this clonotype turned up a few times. The CDR3 region is CASRRGLADSYEQYF. CDR3 nucleotide sequence: TGTGCCAGCAGAAGGGGACTAGCGGACTCCTACGAGCAGTACTTC. The V and J genes are TRBV11-1 and TRBJ2-7; 11 bases are a match to TRBD2. CDR3 length: 15 residues. CDR1 and CDR2 (germline): SGHAT, FQDESV (reference sequence). The V gene end was trimmed by 6 bases and the J gene end by 0 bases; junction bases not matched to a gene: 4.

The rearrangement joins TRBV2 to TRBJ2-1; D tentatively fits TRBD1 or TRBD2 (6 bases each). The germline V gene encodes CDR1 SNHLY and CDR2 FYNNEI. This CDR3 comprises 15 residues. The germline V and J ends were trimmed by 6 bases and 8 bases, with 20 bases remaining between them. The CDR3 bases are TGTGCCAGCAGCGCCAATGGCAGGGGAGGCCATGAGCAGTTCTTC. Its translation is CASSANGRGGHEQFF.

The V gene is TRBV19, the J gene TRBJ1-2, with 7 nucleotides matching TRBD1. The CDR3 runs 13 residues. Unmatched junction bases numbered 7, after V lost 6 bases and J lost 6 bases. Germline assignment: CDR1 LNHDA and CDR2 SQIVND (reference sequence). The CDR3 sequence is CASSTGDLDGYTF. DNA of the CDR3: TGTGCCAGTAGCACAGGGGATTTGGATGGCTACACCTTC.

The CDR3 spells CASESDRGAGYTF. The DNA for the CDR3 is TGTGCCAGTGAATCTGACAGGGGCGCTGGCTACACCTTC. This chain uses TRBV19 with TRBJ1-2, with TRBD1 matching 8 bases. Germline V lookup: CDR1 LNHDA, CDR2 SQIVND (reference sequence). The junction had 9 bases not matched to a gene; V was cut back by 8 bases and J by 7 bases. The CDR3 is 13 amino acids. The full variable domain, rest sourced from reference TRBV19 and TRBJ1-2, is DGGITQSPKYLFRKEGQNVTLSCEQNLNHDAMYWYRQDPGQGLRLIYYSQIVNDFQKGDIAEGYSVSREKKESFPLTVTSAQKNPTAFYLCASESDRGAGYTFGSGTRLTVV.

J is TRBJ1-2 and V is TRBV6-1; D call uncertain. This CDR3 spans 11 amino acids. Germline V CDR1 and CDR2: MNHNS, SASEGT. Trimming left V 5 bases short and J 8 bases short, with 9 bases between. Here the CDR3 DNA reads TGTGCCAGCAGTCAGCTGGGGGGCTACACCTTC. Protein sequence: CASSQLGGYTF.

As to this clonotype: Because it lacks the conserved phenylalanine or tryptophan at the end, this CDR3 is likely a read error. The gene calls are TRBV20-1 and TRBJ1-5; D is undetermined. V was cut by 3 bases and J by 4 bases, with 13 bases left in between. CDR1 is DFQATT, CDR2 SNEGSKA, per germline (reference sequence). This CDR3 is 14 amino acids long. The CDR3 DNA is TGCAGTGCTAGGGGAGAGGGATTAAATCAGCCCCAGCATTCT. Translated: CSARGEGLNQPQHS.

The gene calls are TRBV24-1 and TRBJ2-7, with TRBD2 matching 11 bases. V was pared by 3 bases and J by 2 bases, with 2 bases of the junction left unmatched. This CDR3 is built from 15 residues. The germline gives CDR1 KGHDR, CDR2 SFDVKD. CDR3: CATSDGTSGAYEQYF. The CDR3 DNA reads TGTGCCACCAGTGATGGGACTAGCGGCGCCTACGAGCAGTACTTC.

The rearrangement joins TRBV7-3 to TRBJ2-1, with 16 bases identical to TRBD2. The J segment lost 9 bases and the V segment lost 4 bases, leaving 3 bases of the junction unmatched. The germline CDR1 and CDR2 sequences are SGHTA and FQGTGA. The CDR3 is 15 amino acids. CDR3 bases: TGTGCCAGCAGCTGGGGACTAGCGGGAGGGCCTGAGCAGTTCTTC. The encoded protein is CASSWGLAGGPEQFF.

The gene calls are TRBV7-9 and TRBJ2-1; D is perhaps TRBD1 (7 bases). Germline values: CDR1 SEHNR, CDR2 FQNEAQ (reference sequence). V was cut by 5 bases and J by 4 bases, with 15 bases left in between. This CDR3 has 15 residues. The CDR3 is CASSPGGTPYNEQFF. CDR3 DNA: TGTGCCAGCAGCCCAGGGGGGACGCCGTACAATGAGCAGTTCTTC.

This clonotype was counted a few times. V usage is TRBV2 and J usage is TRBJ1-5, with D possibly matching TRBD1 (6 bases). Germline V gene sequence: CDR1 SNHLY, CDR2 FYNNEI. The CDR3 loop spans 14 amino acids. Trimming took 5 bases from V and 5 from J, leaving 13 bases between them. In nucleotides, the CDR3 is TGTGCCAGCAGTCCCGGGGAGGGGGATCAGCCCCAGCATTTT. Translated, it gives CASSPGEGDQPQHF.

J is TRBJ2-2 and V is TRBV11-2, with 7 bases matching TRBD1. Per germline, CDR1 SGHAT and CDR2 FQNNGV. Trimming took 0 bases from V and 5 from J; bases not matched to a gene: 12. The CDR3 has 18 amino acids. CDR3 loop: CASSLDRAGQGDTGELFF. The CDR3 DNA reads TGTGCCAGCAGCTTAGATCGGGCAGGCCAGGGGGATACCGGGGAGCTGTTTTTT.

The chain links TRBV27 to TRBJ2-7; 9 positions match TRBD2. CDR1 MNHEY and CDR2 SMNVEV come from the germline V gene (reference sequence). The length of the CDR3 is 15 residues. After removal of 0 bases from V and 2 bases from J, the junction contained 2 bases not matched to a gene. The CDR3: CASSLSLAGAYEQYF. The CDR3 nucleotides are TGTGCCAGCAGTTTATCTTTAGCGGGAGCCTACGAGCAGTACTTC.

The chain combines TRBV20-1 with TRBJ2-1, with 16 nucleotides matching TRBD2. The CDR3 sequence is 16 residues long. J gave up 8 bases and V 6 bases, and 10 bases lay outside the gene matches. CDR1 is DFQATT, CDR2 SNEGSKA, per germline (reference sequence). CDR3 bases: TGCAGTGCCCCGGGACTAGCGGGAGGGGGGATCGATGAGCAGTTCTTC. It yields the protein CSAPGLAGGGIDEQFF.

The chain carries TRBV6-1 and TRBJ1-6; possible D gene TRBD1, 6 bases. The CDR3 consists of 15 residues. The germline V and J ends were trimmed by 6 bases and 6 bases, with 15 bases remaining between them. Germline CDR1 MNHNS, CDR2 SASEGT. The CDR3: CASRSRGVFNSPLHF. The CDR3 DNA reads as TGTGCCAGCAGGTCTAGGGGGGTTTTTAATTCACCCCTCCACTTT.

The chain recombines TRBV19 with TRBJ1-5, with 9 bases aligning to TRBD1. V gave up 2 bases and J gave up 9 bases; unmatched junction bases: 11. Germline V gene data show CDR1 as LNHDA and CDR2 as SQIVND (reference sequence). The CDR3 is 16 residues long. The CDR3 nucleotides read TGTGCCAGTAGTATAAACCTGGGACAGGGATCGGGGCCCCAGCATTTT. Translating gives CASSINLGQGSGPQHF.

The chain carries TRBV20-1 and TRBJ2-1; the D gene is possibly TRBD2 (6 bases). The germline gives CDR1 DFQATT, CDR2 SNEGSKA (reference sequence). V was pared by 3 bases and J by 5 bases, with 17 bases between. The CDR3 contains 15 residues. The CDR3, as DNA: TGCAGTGCTAGGGGCTGGCGACTAGGGAACAATGAGCAGTTCTTC. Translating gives CSARGWRLGNNEQFF.

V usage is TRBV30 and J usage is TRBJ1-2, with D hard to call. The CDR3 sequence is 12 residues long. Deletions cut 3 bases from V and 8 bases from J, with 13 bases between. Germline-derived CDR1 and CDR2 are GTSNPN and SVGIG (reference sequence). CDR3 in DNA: TGTGCCTGGAGCGGTGGACTAGGGGGCTACACCTTC. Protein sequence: CAWSGGLGGYTF.

For the CDR3, the DNA is TGCAGTGCTAGAGTGGCGGGATCCTACGAGCAGTACTTC. Residues: CSARVAGSYEQYF. The J gene is TRBJ2-7, the V gene TRBV20-1, with D perhaps matching TRBD2 (6 bases). This CDR3 region has 13 residues. Germline CDR1 is DFQATT and CDR2 is SNEGSKA (reference sequence). Trimming pared 1 base from V and 1 base from J, leaving 8 bases between.

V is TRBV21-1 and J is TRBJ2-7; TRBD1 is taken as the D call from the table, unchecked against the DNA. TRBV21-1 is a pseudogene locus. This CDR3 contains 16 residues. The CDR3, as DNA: TGTGCCAGCGCGGGGCCCCCGGAACAGCCTACCTACGAGCAGTACTTC. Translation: CASAGPPEQPTYEQYF.

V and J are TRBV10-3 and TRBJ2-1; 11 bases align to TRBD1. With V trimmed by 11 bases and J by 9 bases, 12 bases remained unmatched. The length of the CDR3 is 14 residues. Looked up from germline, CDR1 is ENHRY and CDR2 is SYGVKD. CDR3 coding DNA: TGTGCCGTTGCAGGACAGGGGGCTTTGGGTGAGCAGTTCTTC. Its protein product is CAVAGQGALGEQFF.